This T cell receptor beta chain came from a study of neurological immune-mediated disorders. The starting material, 2 million PBMCs stored at -80 C, gave rise to the unsorted libraries. Each CDR3 protein gets one entry after TCRdb re-called the 5' RACE reads with MiXCR. The data show about 65,000 distinct CDR3 sequences, with under 5% seen just once and under 3% held by the top ten. This clonotype was detected ten times or more. The V end lost 0 bases, the J end lost 9 bases, and 9 bases lay between the germline ends. The CDR3 totals 12 residues. Germline V gene sequence: CDR1 MNHEY, CDR2 SVGEGT. Sequenced: PBMCs. This chain links TRBV6-2 or TRBV6-3 with TRBJ2-7; no firm D call. The clonotype was recovered from a man in his fifties with multiple sclerosis. The CDR3 loop reads CASSYSKSGQYF. The CDR3 nucleotides read TGTGCCAGCAGTTACTCGAAGTCTGGGCAGTACTTC.